In this sample, the clone carrying this TCR beta chain is medium-sized. Trimming cost V 1 base and J 4 bases, with 15 bases left between them. The germline CDR1 and CDR2 sequences are LGHNA and YNFKEQ. This CDR3 contains 16 residues. This sample was included in a study of cytomegalovirus exposure and HLA in healthy donors. Study information: In an early release, HLA-typed donors contributed 80 million to 95 million unique TCR sequences.

Vbeta (60) and Jbeta (13) primers were used in the PCR. The method was immunoSEQ multiplex PCR; TCRdb's version includes in-frame clones alone and lacks a portion of them. Seen here are roughly 200,000 clones, 75% to 90% observed once, and the top ten hold approximately 1%. This TCR was sampled from a woman in her late teens or twenties in good health and CMV-seronegative. The J gene is TRBJ2-3, the V gene TRBV4-2, with D maybe TRBD2 (6 bases). Sequencing used PBMCs. The chain's CDR3 is CASSQVYPGEADTQYF. The CDR3 nucleotides are TGTGCCAGCAGCCAAGTGTATCCGGGAGAGGCAGATACGCAGTATTTT.